A selection of T cell receptor beta chains follows, all from one sample in a study of blood T cell repertoires in COVID-19. Data came from immunoSEQ multiplex PCR; TCRdb stores just in-frame clones and leaves some out. The sample includes more than 110,000 clones, around 90% seen only once; the top ten take about 11%. Sample: peripheral blood. These receptors all come from a woman over 75 with acute or convalescent COVID-19. Each CDR3 is given with its conserved first and last residue. Fields, in order: V gene, D gene, J gene, clone size, CDR3 protein, CDR3 DNA. The D gene is left open where the match is weak. Size tells how often a clone was seen (once, few, many) or the class of an expanded clone, and some rows leave it out.

V: TRBV6-4
D: -
J: TRBJ1-2
size: -
CDR3: CASSPGGANYGYTF
DNA: TGTGCCAGCAGCCCCGGGGGGGCAAACTATGGCTACACCTTC

V: TRBV30
D: -
J: TRBJ1-1
size: -
CDR3: CAWTGQLNTEAFF
DNA: TGTGCCTGGACCGGACAGTTGAACACTGAAGCTTTCTTT

V: TRBV15
D: -
J: TRBJ1-6
size: -
CDR3: CATSRDTVNSPLHF
DNA: TGTGCCACCAGCAGAGATACAGTTAATTCACCCCTCCACTTT

V: TRBV9
D: -
J: TRBJ2-5
size: -
CDR3: CASSVQGQLQETQYF
DNA: TGTGCCAGCAGCGTCCAGGGGCAGCTCCAAGAGACCCAGTACTTC

V: TRBV6-2/TRBV6-3
D: -
J: TRBJ1-2
size: -
CDR3: CASSLRGLMNYGYTF
DNA: TGTGCCAGCAGCCTCCGGGGACTGATGAACTATGGCTACACCTTC

V: TRBV15
D: TRBD2
J: TRBJ2-3
size: -
CDR3: CATSREALAGLVDTQYF
DNA: TGTGCCACCAGCAGAGAGGCACTAGCGGGGCTCGTAGATACGCAGTATTTT

V: TRBV30
D: -
J: TRBJ1-1
size: -
CDR3: CAWAGVVGHFTEAFF
DNA: TGTGCCTGGGCAGGGGTCGTAGGGCATTTCACTGAAGCTTTCTTT

V: TRBV18
D: -
J: TRBJ2-5
size: -
CDR3: CASSLQEYRETQYF
DNA: TGTGCCAGCTCATTACAGGAGTACAGAGAGACCCAGTACTTC

V: TRBV7-2
D: TRBD2
J: TRBJ2-5
size: -
CDR3: CASSSGTSGKETQYF
DNA: TGTGCCAGCAGCTCCGGGACTAGCGGGAAAGAGACCCAGTACTTC

V: TRBV9
D: TRBD1
J: TRBJ1-1
size: -
CDR3: CASSLRGRGDTEAFF
DNA: TGTGCCAGCAGCCTCAGGGGGCGCGGGGACACTGAAGCTTTCTTT

V: TRBV9
D: TRBD1
J: TRBJ1-5
size: -
CDR3: CASSETGSNQPQHF
DNA: TGTGCCAGCAGCGAGACAGGGAGCAATCAGCCCCAGCATTTT

V: TRBV5-6
D: -
J: TRBJ1-1
size: -
CDR3: CASSLGPRNTEAFF
DNA: TGTGCCAGCAGCTTGGGGCCCCGGAACACTGAAGCTTTCTTT

V: TRBV10-3
D: -
J: TRBJ2-7
size: -
CDR3: CAISESTGRLYF
DNA: TGTGCCATCAGTGAGTCCACAGGCCGTTTGTACTTC

V: TRBV7-2
D: -
J: TRBJ2-7
size: few
CDR3: CASSLAKLQQYF
DNA: TGTGCCAGCAGCTTAGCGAAGCTTCAGCAGTACTTC

V: TRBV24-1
D: TRBD1
J: TRBJ1-2
size: -
CDR3: CATSDPWTGGIGYTF
DNA: TGTGCCACCAGTGATCCCTGGACAGGGGGCATTGGCTACACCTTC

V: TRBV18
D: TRBD1
J: TRBJ1-5
size: -
CDR3: CASSPMTGSDQPQHF
DNA: TGTGCCAGCTCACCGATGACAGGGAGTGATCAGCCCCAGCATTTT

V: TRBV5-4
D: TRBD1
J: TRBJ1-5
size: -
CDR3: CASSLEGAQQPQHF
DNA: TGTGCCAGCAGCTTGGAGGGGGCCCAACAGCCCCAGCATTTT

V: TRBV5-4
D: -
J: TRBJ1-1
size: -
CDR3: CASSSPGRTEAFF
DNA: TGTGCCAGCAGCTCGCCAGGGCGGACTGAAGCTTTCTTT

V: TRBV7-9
D: -
J: TRBJ1-1
size: -
CDR3: CASSLPPGVRAEAFF
DNA: TGTGCCAGCAGCTTACCCCCAGGGGTTCGCGCTGAAGCTTTCTTT

V: TRBV19
D: TRBD1
J: TRBJ1-5
size: -
CDR3: CASSITTGDNSNQPQHF
DNA: TGTGCCAGTAGTATTACGACAGGGGATAATAGCAATCAGCCCCAGCATTTT

V: TRBV7-9
D: -
J: TRBJ1-1
size: -
CDR3: CASSLVGRNTEAFF
DNA: TGTGCCAGCAGCTTAGTGGGGAGGAACACTGAAGCTTTCTTT

V: TRBV20-1
D: -
J: TRBJ1-6
size: -
CDR3: CSASNRANSPLHF
DNA: TGCAGTGCTAGTAACAGGGCCAATTCACCCCTCCACTTT

V: TRBV19
D: -
J: TRBJ1-2
size: -
CDR3: CASSFNRQAGYTF
DNA: TGTGCCAGTAGTTTCAACCGACAAGCTGGCTACACCTTC

V: TRBV9
D: -
J: TRBJ2-7
size: -
CDR3: CASSAGQSYEQYF
DNA: TGTGCCAGCAGCGCAGGACAGTCCTACGAGCAGTACTTC

V: TRBV6-5
D: -
J: TRBJ2-5
size: -
CDR3: CASLLGGAQETQYF
DNA: TGTGCCAGCCTACTGGGGGGAGCCCAAGAGACCCAGTACTTC

V: TRBV3-1/TRBV3-2
D: TRBD1
J: TRBJ1-6
size: -
CDR3: CASSQLQGARSPLHF
DNA: TGTGCCAGCAGCCAACTACAGGGGGCGCGGTCACCCCTCCACTTT

V: TRBV5-1
D: TRBD1
J: TRBJ1-1
size: -
CDR3: CASSWNSPGTGEGTEAFF
DNA: TGCGCCAGCAGCTGGAACAGTCCCGGGACAGGGGAGGGCACTGAAGCTTTCTTT